The 23 T cell receptor beta chains presented below share a single source sample, sequenced in a study of T cell repertoires in cytomegalovirus infection. TCRdb recomputed calls from the reads with MiXCR, one row per CDR3 protein. Here the sample spans around 320,000 distinct CDR3 sequences, around 9.5% being singletons. Sequencing was carried out using PBMCs. The receptors were sampled from a human donor in good health (CMV status not recorded). Some clones in this sample may be carry-over from other donors' samples.

In its sample, this clonotype was seen many times. This chain connects TRBV6-6 to TRBJ1-2; a weak D match, TRBD1 (6 bases). Trimming left V 5 bases short and J 4 bases short, with 20 bases between. Germline V gives CDR1 MNHNY, CDR2 SVGAGI (reference sequence). This CDR3 spans 16 amino acids. CDR3 in amino acids: CASSAPQGAGFYGYTF. CDR3 sequence (DNA): TGTGCCAGCAGTGCCCCACAGGGCGCAGGCTTCTATGGCTACACCTTC.

This clonotype was counted between two and nine times. This chain links TRBV9 with TRBJ2-5; D call uncertain. The germline V gene encodes CDR1 SGDLS and CDR2 YYNGEE. The CDR3 has 14 amino acids. The V gene lost 0 bases and the J gene lost 6 bases, with 12 bases spanning the gap. CDR3: CASSVDSGGKTQYF. In DNA, the CDR3 is TGTGCCAGCAGCGTAGACTCCGGCGGAAAGACCCAGTACTTC.

This clonotype was recorded a few times. The CDR3 region has the DNA TGTGCCAGCAGTTCCAACCGAGCTGGCAATCAGCCCCAGCATTTT. Amino acid sequence: CASSSNRAGNQPQHF. The gene calls are TRBV6-2 or TRBV6-3 and TRBJ1-5; no clear D gene. CDR1 is MNHEY, CDR2 SVGEGT, per germline. Trimming left V 4 bases short and J 2 bases short, with 12 bases between. This CDR3 spans 15 amino acids.

This clonotype was found a few times. This rearrangement joins TRBV11-2 to TRBJ1-6; D perhaps matches TRBD1 (6 bases). Germline CDR1 SGHAT, CDR2 FQNNGV. V lost 5 bases and J lost 8, with 13 bases in between. The CDR3 is 14 residues long. The CDR3 coding sequence is TGTGCCAGCAGCGCCTGGGGGGCGGATTCACCCCTCCACTTT. The encoded protein is CASSAWGADSPLHF.

This clonotype showed up just a few times. The chain recombines TRBV7-9 with TRBJ1-4, with D possibly being TRBD1 (6 bases). This CDR3 is built from 13 residues. The germline V gene encodes CDR1 SEHNR and CDR2 FQNEAQ (reference sequence). The V end was cut by 1 base, the J end by 11 bases, with 11 bases between. CDR3 DNA: TGTGCCAGCAGCTTAGGGGCAGGGGACAAACTGTTTTTT. It yields the protein CASSLGAGDKLFF.

The CDR3 sequence is CASSPTRLAGVTGELFF. The CDR3 DNA sequence: TGTGCCAGCAGCCCCACTCGACTAGCGGGTGTCACCGGGGAGCTGTTTTTT. V and J are TRBV25-1 and TRBJ2-2, with TRBD2 matching 10 bases. V dropped 6 bases and J dropped 4; count of bases not matched to a gene: 11. Germline-derived CDR1 and CDR2 are MGHDK and SYGVNS. This CDR3 region has 17 residues. Together with reference TRBV25-1 and TRBJ2-2, the CDR3 gives the full variable domain: EADIYQTPRYLVIGTGKKITLECSQTMGHDKMYWYQQDPGMELHLIHYSYGVNSTEKGDLSSESTVSRIRTEHFPLTLESARPSHTSQYLCASSPTRLAGVTGELFFGEGSRLTVL.

The V and J genes are TRBV6-6 and TRBJ2-2; the match to TRBD2 covers 10 bases. The CDR3 totals 16 residues. J was trimmed by 10 bases and V by 4 bases; bases with no gene match: 12. Germline V gene lookup returns CDR1 MNHNY and CDR2 SVGAGI (reference sequence). Here the CDR3 DNA reads TGTGCCAGCAGTTTTAAGGCTAGCGGGGGACCGATGGAGCTGTTTTTT. This codes for CASSFKASGGPMELFF.

This clonotype was picked up a small number of times. This rearrangement joins TRBV10-3 to TRBJ1-2, with D possibly TRBD1 on 5 matching bases. CDR1 and CDR2 (germline): ENHRY, SYGVKD. The CDR3 is made up of 14 amino acids. V lost 0 bases and J 10 bases, leaving 15 bases between the germline ends. The CDR3 spells CAISESEGLETYTF. The CDR3 nucleotides are TGTGCCATCAGTGAGTCTGAGGGACTGGAAACCTACACCTTC.

There are a few counts of this clonotype. The genes are TRBV28 and TRBJ2-6; 8 bases are shared with TRBD1. V was clipped by 7 bases and J by 4 bases; unmatched bases: 6. The CDR3 spans 15 residues. Per germline, CDR1 MDHEN and CDR2 SYDVKM. The CDR3 sequence: CASNKDRGGANVLTF. The CDR3 bases are TGTGCCAGCAATAAAGACAGGGGAGGGGCCAACGTCCTGACTTTC.

This clonotype was detected only a few times. The J gene is TRBJ1-5, the V gene TRBV28; 7 positions agree with TRBD1. The CDR3 is 14 amino acids. V dropped 4 bases and J dropped 5; count of bases not matched to a gene: 5. Germline loops: CDR1 MDHEN, CDR2 SYDVKM. For the CDR3, the DNA is TGTGCCAGCAGTTACCAGGGGGTAGATCAGCCCCAGCATTTT. It specifies CASSYQGVDQPQHF. The full variable domain, with the rest looked up from reference TRBV28 and TRBJ1-5, is DVKVTQSSRYLVKRTGEKVFLECVQDMDHENMFWYRQDPGLGLRLIYFSYDVKMKEKGDIPEGYSVSREKKERFSLILESASTNQTSMYLCASSYQGVDQPQHFGDGTRLSIL.

This chain uses TRBV20-1 with TRBJ2-7, with 7 bases lining up with TRBD1. The CDR3 extends over 13 amino acids. The germline V gene has CDR1 DFQATT and CDR2 SNEGSKA (reference sequence). J gave up 5 bases and V 5 bases, and 9 bases lay outside the gene matches. The CDR3 sequence is CSASMRGPHEQYF. The CDR3 nucleotides read TGCAGTGCTTCTATGAGGGGGCCCCACGAGCAGTACTTC.

This clonotype was counted a few times. V usage is TRBV4-1 and J usage is TRBJ2-1; D remains unclear. In germline, CDR1 is MGHRA, CDR2 YSYEKL. The CDR3 length is 15 residues. V lost 0 bases, J lost 0 bases, and 6 bases lay in between. The CDR3 DNA reads as TGCGCCAGCAGCCAAGAATTCCTCTCCTACAATGAGCAGTTCTTC. Its protein product is CASSQEFLSYNEQFF.

This clonotype was observed a handful of times. V gene TRBV3-1 combines with J gene TRBJ2-7; 13 bases map to TRBD2. V lost 1 base and J lost 4; bases outside the gene matches: 10. CDR3 size: 18 residues. From germline, CDR1 is LGHDT and CDR2 YNNKEL (reference sequence). CDR3 in amino acids: CASSQAGTSGDEGYEQYF. The CDR3 bases are TGTGCCAGCAGCCAAGCCGGGACTAGCGGGGATGAAGGTTACGAGCAGTACTTC.

This clonotype was recorded a few times. V gene TRBV28 combines with J gene TRBJ2-6; unclear D gene. V lost 5 bases and J 2 bases, leaving 7 bases between the germline ends. The CDR3 totals 14 residues. Germline values: CDR1 MDHEN, CDR2 SYDVKM. The CDR3 nucleotides are TGTGCCAGCAGTGCGGAACCTGGGGCCAACGTCCTGACTTTC. It is translated as CASSAEPGANVLTF.

This clonotype was seen a single time. The CDR3 protein is CASVPGTSGTNEQFF. Here the CDR3 DNA reads TGTGCCAGCGTACCCGGGACTAGCGGGACCAATGAGCAGTTCTTC. The V and J genes are TRBV6-8 and TRBJ2-1, with TRBD2 matching over 13 bases. CDR3 length: 15 amino acids. Germline V CDR1 and CDR2: MNHGY, SAAAGT. The junction had 7 bases not matched to a gene; V was cut back by 8 bases and J by 6 bases.

This clonotype was seen only a few times. This CDR3 is CASRGGGREQYF. DNA for the CDR3: TGTGCCAGCAGGGGAGGGGGAAGGGAGCAGTACTTC. The chain links TRBV6-6 to TRBJ2-7; a possible D gene is TRBD2 (7 bases). Trimming removed 6 bases at V and 7 bases at J, with 13 bases between. Germline loops: CDR1 MNHNY, CDR2 SVGAGI (reference sequence). The length of the CDR3 is 12 residues.

The table lists this clonotype with a few counts. The chain employs TRBV6-5 and TRBJ1-1; weak D call: TRBD1 (5 bases). The CDR3 extends over 14 amino acids. The V and J ends lost 3 bases and 10 bases respectively, with 18 bases between them. Germline V lookup: CDR1 MNHEY, CDR2 SVGAGI. In DNA form, the CDR3 reads TGTGCCAGCAGTTATTCGGGAGGGGAGCGCGGAGCTTTCTTT. Its translation: CASSYSGGERGAFF.

This clonotype was counted a few times. J is TRBJ1-1 and V is TRBV12-3 or TRBV12-4; D uncertain. V gave up 6 bases and J gave up 1 base, with 12 bases separating them. This CDR3 contains 14 residues. Here the CDR3 DNA reads TGTGCCAGCAGGCAAGCTAACAAGAACACTGAAGCTTTCTTT. Its translation: CASRQANKNTEAFF.

The chain's CDR3 is CASHHPTGGEKLFF. The CDR3 coding sequence is TGTGCCAGCCACCACCCGACAGGGGGTGAAAAACTGTTTTTT. The V call is TRBV27, the J call TRBJ1-4, with TRBD1 matching 9 bases. The CDR3 runs 14 residues. The J segment lost 7 bases and the V segment lost 8 bases, leaving 8 bases of the junction unmatched. Germline values: CDR1 MNHEY, CDR2 SMNVEV (reference sequence). The full variable domain, rest sourced from reference TRBV27 and TRBJ1-4, is EAQVTQNPRYLITVTGKKLTVTCSQNMNHEYMSWYRQDPGLGLRQIYYSMNVEVTDKGDVPEGYKVSRKEKRNFPLILESPSPNQTSLYFCASHHPTGGEKLFFGSGTQLSVL.

The chain carries TRBV7-9 and TRBJ2-7; D call uncertain. Germline lookup yields CDR1 SEHNR and CDR2 FQNEAQ (reference sequence). CDR3 length: 12 residues. Trimming took 7 bases from V and 6 from J, leaving 13 bases between them. The CDR3 spells CASISPVGEQYF. The CDR3 nucleotides are TGTGCCAGCATAAGCCCCGTCGGCGAGCAGTACTTC.

This clonotype has ten or more counts. This rearrangement joins TRBV6-5 to TRBJ1-6, with D possibly being TRBD1 (5 bases). The CDR3 runs to 18 residues. Deletions cut 6 bases from V and 2 bases from J, with 20 bases between. Germline CDR1 and CDR2: MNHEY and SVGAGI. The CDR3 here is CASRGGDWRDPYNSPLHF. The CDR3 DNA reads as TGTGCCAGCAGGGGGGGGGACTGGAGGGATCCCTATAATTCACCCCTCCACTTT.

At least ten counts were recorded for this clonotype. The chain joins TRBV30 to TRBJ2-4; TRBD2 aligns across 10 bases. From germline, CDR1 is GTSNPN and CDR2 SVGIG (reference sequence). With 0 bases clipped from V and 9 bases from J, the junction kept 14 bases outside the gene matches. CDR3 length: 17 residues. DNA of the CDR3: TGTGCCTGGAGTGTGAGACTAGCGGGCTCCCATAGAAGCATTCAGTACTTC. Amino acid sequence: CAWSVRLAGSHRSIQYF.

This clonotype has a count of ten or more. The chain carries TRBV12-3 or TRBV12-4 and TRBJ1-4, with unresolved D. This CDR3 is 14 amino acids long. Trimming shortened V by 7 bases and J by 8 bases, and 17 bases separated the two germline ends. DNA of the CDR3: TGTGCCAGCACCCCTTCGGGCGTCCGAGAAAAACTGTTTTTT. Translated, it gives CASTPSGVREKLFF.